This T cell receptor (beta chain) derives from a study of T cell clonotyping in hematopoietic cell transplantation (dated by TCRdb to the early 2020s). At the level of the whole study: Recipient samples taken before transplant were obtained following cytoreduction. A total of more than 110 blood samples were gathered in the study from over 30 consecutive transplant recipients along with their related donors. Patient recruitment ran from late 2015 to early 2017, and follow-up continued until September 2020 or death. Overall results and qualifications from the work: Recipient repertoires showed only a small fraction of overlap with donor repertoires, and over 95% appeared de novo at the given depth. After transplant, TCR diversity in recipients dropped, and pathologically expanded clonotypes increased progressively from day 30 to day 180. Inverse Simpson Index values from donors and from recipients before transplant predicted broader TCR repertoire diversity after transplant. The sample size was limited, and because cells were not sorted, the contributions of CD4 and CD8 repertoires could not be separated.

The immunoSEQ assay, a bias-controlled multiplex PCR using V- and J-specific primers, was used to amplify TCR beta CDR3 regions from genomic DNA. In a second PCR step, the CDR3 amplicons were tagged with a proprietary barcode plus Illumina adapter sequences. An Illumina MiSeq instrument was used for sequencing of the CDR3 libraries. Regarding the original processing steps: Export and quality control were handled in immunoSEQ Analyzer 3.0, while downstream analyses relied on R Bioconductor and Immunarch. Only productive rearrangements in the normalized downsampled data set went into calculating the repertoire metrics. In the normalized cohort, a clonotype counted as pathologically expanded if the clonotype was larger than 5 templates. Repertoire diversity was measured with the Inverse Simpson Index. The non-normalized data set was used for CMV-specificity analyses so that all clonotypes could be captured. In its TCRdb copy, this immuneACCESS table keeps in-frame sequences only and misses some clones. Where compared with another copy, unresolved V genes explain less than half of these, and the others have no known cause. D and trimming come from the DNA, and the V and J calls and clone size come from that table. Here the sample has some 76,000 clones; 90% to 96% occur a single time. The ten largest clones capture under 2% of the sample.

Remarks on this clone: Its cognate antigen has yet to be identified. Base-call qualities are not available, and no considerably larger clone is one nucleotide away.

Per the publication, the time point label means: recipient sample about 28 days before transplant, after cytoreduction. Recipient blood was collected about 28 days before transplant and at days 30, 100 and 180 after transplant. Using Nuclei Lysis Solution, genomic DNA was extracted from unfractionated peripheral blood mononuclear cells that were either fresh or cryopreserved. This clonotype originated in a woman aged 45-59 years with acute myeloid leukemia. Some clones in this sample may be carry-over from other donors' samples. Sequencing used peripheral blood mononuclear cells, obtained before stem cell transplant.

The CDR3 protein sequence reads: CASSESGGTNYGYTF. The sequenced DNA: TGTGCCAGCAGTGAATCGGGCGGGACAAACTATGGCTACACCTTC. The chain is encoded by TRBV2 joined to TRBJ1-2; possibly the D gene is TRBD1, per 6 matching bases. The germline V gene encodes CDR1 SNHLY and CDR2 FYNNEI. The CDR3 covers 15 residues, taking in both the cysteine and the phenylalanine. The DNA shown is the 45-base CDR3, in frame from base 1. V and J are truncated by 2 bases and 2 bases respectively, leaving an intervening sequence of 12 bases.